The present T cell receptor beta chain was sequenced within a study of blood T cell repertoires in COVID-19. Looking at the study overall: COVID-19 samples, acute and convalescent, were from the United States, Italy and Spain. The analysed material was cDNA or gDNA that came from T cells, B-cell-depleted T cells, or PBMCs.

To note about this clone: One junction end does not reproduce the germline sequence, and a read error may be involved.

Germline loops: CDR1 SSHAT, CDR2 FNYEAQ (reference sequence). The CDR3 covers 13 residues. Original processing methods: Amplified reference gene primers provided the basis for estimating nucleated cell counts. Using immunoSEQ multiplex PCR, the repertoire was profiled, and TCRdb retains in-frame clones only, with some absent. From that table come the V and J calls and clone size; the DNA was used to work out D and trimming. The sample records roughly 260,000 clones, about nine tenths being singletons. Cohorts were assigned according to the clinical history that participants reported. The V call is TRBV7-7, the J call TRBJ2-5, with a tentative D call TRBD1 (5 bases). The receptor was derived from a woman in her late teens or twenties who had recovered from COVID-19. The sequenced material came from PBMCs or T cells enriched from blood (not recorded which). CDR3 loop: CASSLQAQETQYF. The CDR3 DNA reads as TGTGCTAGCAGCTTACAGGCCCAAGAGACCCAGTACTTC.